These T cell receptor beta chains were read from a single sample in a study of cytomegalovirus exposure and HLA in healthy donors. TCRdb's table, derived via immunoSEQ multiplex PCR, lists solely in-frame clones and lacks some. The sample has approximately 150,000 clones; around 86% are singletons. Material: PBMCs. The receptors were sampled from a man aged 18-30 years in good health and CMV-seropositive. CDR3s leave out the opening cysteine and the closing phenylalanine or tryptophan. D genes are given only for firm matches.

d_call	v_call	j_call	cdr3_aa
TRBD1	TRBV19	TRBJ2-7	ASRLNGDSYEQY
-	TRBV9	TRBJ2-1	ASTASTSSYNEQF
-	TRBV5-6	TRBJ1-2	ASSLSRDYGYT
TRBD2	TRBV6-1	TRBJ2-7	ATRRLADEQY
-	TRBV5-1	TRBJ1-2	ASSLSQHPTGRGYT
-	TRBV5-1	TRBJ2-2	ASSPTIQAAYTGELF
-	TRBV19	TRBJ1-2	ASSIERANYGYT
-	TRBV7-6	TRBJ2-5	ASSLAGTQY
TRBD1	TRBV9	TRBJ1-3	ASSVVDRAGNTIY
-	TRBV5-1	TRBJ2-2	ASRKAAGTGELF
-	TRBV30	TRBJ2-3	AWGVLTSTDTQY
-	TRBV23-1	TRBJ2-7	ATVEGQLSYEQY
-	TRBV7-6	TRBJ2-1	ASTKGPTPDRSGEQF
-	TRBV27	TRBJ1-2	ASSPIPGLGGRDGYT
-	TRBV5-5	TRBJ2-1	ASSLRDYNEQF
TRBD1	TRBV11-3	TRBJ2-7	ASSLTPGQDSYEQY
TRBD1	TRBV7-8	TRBJ2-7	ASSSAGGASYEQY
-	TRBV18	TRBJ2-7	ASSLRDTPWQY